The rows below give T cell receptor beta chains drawn from one sample of a study of cytomegalovirus exposure and HLA in healthy donors. Clones were read by immunoSEQ multiplex PCR, and TCRdb kept only the in-frame ones, dropping some. The sample gives about 36,000 clones, about 72% of which show up once; over 6.5% is in the top ten. The sequenced material came from PBMCs. The receptors come from a man younger than 40 in good health and CMV-seronegative. CDR3s include the opening cysteine and the closing phenylalanine or tryptophan. A D gene is named only where the DNA matches it firmly. Some rows have no size entry. The others give once, few or many, or a class for an expanded clone.

clone_size,d_call,v_call,j_call,cdr3_nt,cdr3_aa
.,.,TRBV6-4,TRBJ2-1,.,CASSDVASGSRVIF
few,TRBD2,TRBV7-8,TRBJ2-5,TGTGCCAGCAGCTTCCAACTAGCGGGGAGTGGGACCCAGTACTTC,CASSFQLAGSGTQYF
.,.,TRBV2,TRBJ2-1,TGTGCCAGCAGTAGAGATATAGCGGATCTCTACAATGAGCAGTTCTTC,CASSRDIADLYNEQFF
.,TRBD1,TRBV2,TRBJ2-7,TGTGCCAGCAGCGAGACAGGGTCCTACGAGCAGTACTTC,CASSETGSYEQYF
once,.,TRBV28,TRBJ1-3,TGTGCCAGCGGAAGGACAGCTACTGGAAACACCATATATTTT,CASGRTATGNTIYF
once,.,TRBV4-3,TRBJ1-2,TGCGCCAGCAGCCAAGATCCCGCAGGGCGTGGCTACACCTTC,CASSQDPAGRGYTF
.,TRBD1,TRBV2,TRBJ2-2,TGCCCCGTTGGGGACAGGGTGGAGAACACCGGGGAGCTGTTTTTT,CPVGDRVENTGELFF
.,TRBD2,TRBV29-1,TRBJ2-5,TGCAGCGTTCTAGCGGGGGGACAGACCCAGTACTTC,CSVLAGGQTQYF
.,TRBD1,TRBV28,TRBJ2-2,TGTGCCAGCAGTTCACCTCCCGGGACAGCCCTGAACACCGGGGAGCTGTTTTTT,CASSSPPGTALNTGELFF
few,.,TRBV9,TRBJ2-1,TGTGCCAGCAGCGTAGTTAGCGGCAATGAGCAGTTCTTC,CASSVVSGNEQFF
.,.,TRBV28,TRBJ1-2,TGTGCCAGCAGCCAGGGGCCCTATGGCTACACCTTC,CASSQGPYGYTF
.,.,TRBV27,TRBJ1-6,TGTGCCAGCAGTTTATTTGGAGGGAATTCACCCCTCCACTTT,CASSLFGGNSPLHF
.,.,TRBV18,TRBJ1-5,TGTGCCAGCTCGCCTAACGCAGGGCACGATCAGCCCCAGCATTTT,CASSPNAGHDQPQHF
once,.,TRBV2,TRBJ2-1,TGTGCCAGGGGCGGGCCTTACAATGAGCAGTTCTTC,CARGGPYNEQFF
.,TRBD2,TRBV7-6,TRBJ2-7,TGTGCCAGCAGCTTAGGTCTAGCGGGGATCTACGAGCAGTACTTC,CASSLGLAGIYEQYF
once,TRBD1,TRBV2,TRBJ2-7,TGTGCCAGCAGTAACCTCCGGGACAGTGCCTACGAGCAGTACTTC,CASSNLRDSAYEQYF
.,TRBD1,TRBV6-5,TRBJ1-5,TGTGCCAGCAGTTATTCAGCTCCAACAGGGGACCAGCCCCAGCATTTT,CASSYSAPTGDQPQHF
.,TRBD1,TRBV10-1,TRBJ1-1,TGCGCCAGCAGTGAGAAGGACAGGGCCACTGAAGCTTTCTTT,CASSEKDRATEAFF
.,.,TRBV18,TRBJ1-5,TGTGCCAGCTCACCGGACATCAATCAGCCCCAGCATTTT,CASSPDINQPQHF
.,TRBD1,TRBV5-4,TRBJ1-2,TGTGCCAGCAGCCTGGACAGGGATAGTGGCTACACCTTC,CASSLDRDSGYTF
.,.,TRBV25-1,TRBJ1-5,TGTGCCAGCAGTGAATCAGTGGGCTATCAGCCCCAGCATTTT,CASSESVGYQPQHF
.,TRBD2,TRBV29-1,TRBJ2-1,TGCAGCGTTGAAGATCGGGTTAGCGGGGGGGTCCCAGGTGAGCAGTTCTTC,CSVEDRVSGGVPGEQFF
.,TRBD1,TRBV19,TRBJ1-2,TGTGCCAGTAGTGGGGACAGAGGATATGGCTACACCTTC,CASSGDRGYGYTF
.,.,TRBV6-5,TRBJ1-6,TGTGCCAGCAGTAATCAAAGGAGGGATTCACCCCTCCACTTT,CASSNQRRDSPLHF
.,TRBD1,TRBV4-1,TRBJ1-5,TGCGCCAGCAGCCAAGGAATTCAGGGGGCGCAGGGCAATCAGCCCCAGCATTTT,CASSQGIQGAQGNQPQHF
once,TRBD1,TRBV5-7,TRBJ2-7,TGTGCCAGCAGCGGACAGGGCGAGCAGTACTTC,CASSGQGEQYF
.,TRBD1,TRBV23-1,TRBJ2-5,TGCGCCAGCAGTCGTAGGGACAGGCACCAAGAGACCCAGTACTTC,CASSRRDRHQETQYF
.,TRBD2,TRBV27,TRBJ2-1,TGTGCCAGCAGTTTAGAAGCCGGGACTAGACAGTTCTTC,CASSLEAGTRQFF
.,.,TRBV7-2,TRBJ2-3,TGTGCCAGCAGCGAGATTACTGCAGATACGCAGTATTTT,CASSEITADTQYF
few,TRBD1,TRBV18,TRBJ1-1,TGTGCCAGCTCAATCTACGACAGGGACGCTGAAGCTTTCTTT,CASSIYDRDAEAFF
.,.,TRBV7-9,TRBJ1-1,TGTGCCAGCAGCCCGCCGGGGTTCACTGAAGCTTTCTTT,CASSPPGFTEAFF
.,.,TRBV5-6,TRBJ2-5,TGTGCCAGCGCGGGTAACCAAGAGACCCAGTACTTC,CASAGNQETQYF
few,TRBD1,TRBV28,TRBJ2-7,TGTGCCAGCAGTTTAATTGGACAGGGTTTTAAGCAGTACTTC,CASSLIGQGFKQYF
.,TRBD1,TRBV10-3,TRBJ1-1,TGTGCCATCAGTGAGTCGGGACAGATCACTGAAGCTTTCTTT,CAISESGQITEAFF
few,TRBD1,TRBV28,TRBJ2-7,TGTGCCAGCACAGACAGGGACTACGAGCAGTACTTC,CASTDRDYEQYF
once,.,TRBV6-5,TRBJ2-2,TGTGCCAGCAACAGGGCAAGCACCGGGGAGCTGTTTTTT,CASNRASTGELFF
.,.,TRBV7-9,TRBJ2-5,TGTGCCAGCAGCTTAGGGCGGAGCTTCGGGACCCAGTACTTC,CASSLGRSFGTQYF
.,.,TRBV29-1,TRBJ2-6,TGCAGCGTCTCTAGCTCTGGGGCCAACGTCCTGACTTTC,CSVSSSGANVLTF
.,.,TRBV2,TRBJ1-2,TGTGCCAGCAGGCAGAGCCACGTCACAGGGAGTGGCTACACCTTC,CASRQSHVTGSGYTF
once,.,TRBV6-1,TRBJ2-7,TGTGCCAGCAGTGAATCGGTAGCCTACGAGCAGTACTTC,CASSESVAYEQYF
once,TRBD1,TRBV7-9,TRBJ1-1,TGTGCCAGCAGCAAACAGGGGTTCACTGAAGCTTTCTTT,CASSKQGFTEAFF
once,TRBD2,TRBV7-2,TRBJ2-7,TGTGCCAGCAGCTGGGGGGGGGACGAGCAGTACTTC,CASSWGGDEQYF
.,.,TRBV6-5,TRBJ1-6,TGTGCCAGCAGTTACGCTCGGGGTAGAGATTCACCCCTCCACTTT,CASSYARGRDSPLHF
.,.,TRBV15,TRBJ2-7,TGTGCCACCAGCGCCGGGACTGGCTCCTACGAGCAGTACTTC,CATSAGTGSYEQYF
.,TRBD1,TRBV6-6,TRBJ1-5,TGTGCCAGCAGTCGGGGACAGACCGTCAATCAGCCCCAGCATTTT,CASSRGQTVNQPQHF
.,.,TRBV7-2,TRBJ1-6,TGTGCCAGCAGCGCCGCAGAGGGTTATTCACCCCTCCACTTT,CASSAAEGYSPLHF
few,TRBD1,TRBV2,TRBJ1-5,TGTGCCAGCAGTGGGCAGGGGGCCGGACAGCCCCAGCATTTT,CASSGQGAGQPQHF
once,TRBD1,TRBV5-6,TRBJ1-6,TGTGCCAGCAGCCTAGACAGGGGACGGAGCTCCTATAATTCACCCCTCCACTTT,CASSLDRGRSSYNSPLHF
few,TRBD1,TRBV2,TRBJ1-1,TGTGCCAGAGACAGGGGTTTGGACACTGAAGCTTTCTTT,CARDRGLDTEAFF
.,.,TRBV18,TRBJ1-4,TGTGCCAGCTCAAATACAGGCAGGAATGAAAAACTGTTTTTT,CASSNTGRNEKLFF
.,.,TRBV11-2,TRBJ1-2,TGTGCCAGCAGCCGAAATCGGGACTCAGGGAACTATGGCTACACCTTC,CASSRNRDSGNYGYTF
few,TRBD2,TRBV10-3,TRBJ2-2,TGTGCCATCAGGGTGGCTAGCGGGGGTAGCACCGGGGAGCTGTTTTTT,CAIRVASGGSTGELFF
.,.,TRBV29-1,TRBJ2-3,TGCAGCGTTATTTCGGGGTTAGGCACAGATACGCAGTATTTT,CSVISGLGTDTQYF
few,.,TRBV4-2,TRBJ2-1,TGTGCCAGCAGCCAAGAGGGGAGCCACCGCTCCTACAATGAGCAGTTCTTC,CASSQEGSHRSYNEQFF
.,TRBD1,TRBV28,TRBJ1-2,TGTGCCAGCAGTGCCGCACAGGGGGCCCGGGGCTACACCTTC,CASSAAQGARGYTF
few,.,TRBV28,TRBJ2-2,TGTGCCAGCAGTTTAGCCGGGAACACCGGGGAGCTGTTTTTT,CASSLAGNTGELFF
once,.,TRBV18,TRBJ1-5,TGTGCCAGCTCACCAGGATTAGGAGATGGCAATCAGCCCCAGCATTTT,CASSPGLGDGNQPQHF